A single sample gave rise to the 10 T cell receptor beta chains below, sequenced in a study of blood T cell repertoires in COVID-19. TCRdb keeps only in-frame clones here, not all; method: immunoSEQ multiplex PCR. In the table there are 250,000 or so clones, 80% to 85% of which are singletons. The sample consisted of peripheral blood. These receptors all come from a young woman with acute or convalescent COVID-19.

V is TRBV18 and J is TRBJ2-7, with 9 nucleotides matching TRBD1. The CDR3 extends over 14 amino acids. CDR1 and CDR2 from the germline V gene are KGHSH and LQKENI. The ends lost 3 bases at V and 6 bases at J; junction bases unmatched: 6. The CDR3 sequence: CASSPGQGPPEQYF. CDR3 nucleotide sequence: TGTGCCAGCTCACCGGGACAGGGACCCCCCGAGCAGTACTTC. The variable domain in full, with the rest retrieved from reference TRBV18 and TRBJ2-7, is NAGVMQNPRHLVRRRGQEARLRCSPMKGHSHVYWYRQLPEEGLKFMVYLQKENIIDESGMPKERFSAEFPKEGPSILRIQQVVRGDSAAYFCASSPGQGPPEQYFGPGTRLTVT.

The V call is TRBV14, the J call TRBJ2-1; 12 bases align to TRBD2. Germline lookup yields CDR1 SGHDN and CDR2 FVKESK. Trimming removed 2 bases from V and 0 bases from J; junction bases left unmatched: 2. CDR3 size: 17 residues. The CDR3 loop reads CASSQLAGGSSYNEQFF. DNA for the CDR3: TGTGCCAGCAGCCAACTAGCGGGAGGGAGCTCCTACAATGAGCAGTTCTTC. Full variable domain (rest looked up from reference TRBV14 and TRBJ2-1): EAGVTQFPSHSVIEKGQTVTLRCDPISGHDNLYWYRRVMGKEIKFLLHFVKESKQDESGMPNNRFLAERTGGTYSTLKVQPAELEDSGVYFCASSQLAGGSSYNEQFFGPGTRLTVL.

The chain links TRBV19 to TRBJ2-2, with TRBD2 matching over 8 bases. V shed 0 bases, J shed 4 bases, and the junction held 10 bases outside the gene matches. The CDR3 has 18 amino acids. Germline values: CDR1 LNHDA, CDR2 SQIVND (reference sequence). The chain's CDR3 is CASSIDSPGLAVTGELFF. The CDR3 DNA follows: TGTGCCAGTAGTATAGATTCCCCTGGACTAGCAGTCACCGGGGAGCTGTTTTTT.

In this sample, this clone turned up once. The gene calls are TRBV7-8 and TRBJ2-1, with TRBD1 matching over 10 bases. The CDR3 runs 16 residues. V lost 6 bases to trimming and J lost 7 bases; unmatched junction nucleotides: 12. Germline assignment: CDR1 SGHVS and CDR2 FQNEAQ. The CDR3 region has the DNA TGTGCCAGCAGAACTCAACCGGGACAGGGGAAGAATGAGCAGTTCTTC. Translation: CASRTQPGQGKNEQFF.

The chain uses TRBV7-2 and TRBJ1-3; TRBD1 matches 8 bases. Unmatched junction bases numbered 12, after V lost 8 bases and J lost 9 bases. CDR1 and CDR2 from the germline V gene are SGHTA and FQGNSA. This CDR3 has 14 amino acids. The CDR3 is CASGEDRAIGTIYF. The CDR3 DNA sequence: TGTGCCAGCGGCGAGGACAGGGCCATCGGCACCATATATTTT.

The V and J genes are TRBV28 and TRBJ2-6; D gene unclear. Germline CDR1 and CDR2: MDHEN and SYDVKM. The CDR3 is made up of 16 amino acids. V shed 3 bases and J shed 4 bases, with 13 bases lying between them. The CDR3 coding sequence is TGTGCCAGCAGTTTTAGTCAGACTCTGGGGGCCAACGTCCTGACTTTC. It specifies CASSFSQTLGANVLTF.

V gene TRBV6-5 combines with J gene TRBJ1-4; tentative D call: TRBD1 (6 bases). V shed 4 bases and J shed 3 bases, with 12 bases lying between them. This CDR3 spans 15 amino acids. CDR1 MNHEY and CDR2 SVGAGI come from the germline V gene. The CDR3 is CASSFTRGPNEKLFF. As DNA, the CDR3 is TGTGCCAGCAGTTTCACCAGGGGTCCTAATGAAAAACTGTTTTTT.

The chain links TRBV4-3 to TRBJ1-2, with 7 bases aligning to TRBD1. After removal of 4 bases from V and 7 bases from J, the junction contained 9 bases not matched to a gene. Germline V gene sequence: CDR1 LGHNA, CDR2 YSLEER. The CDR3 totals 14 residues. CDR3 amino acids: CASSLTQGTFGYTF. CDR3 DNA: TGCGCCAGCAGCCTAACACAGGGGACTTTTGGCTACACCTTC.

This chain joins TRBV5-1 and TRBJ1-1; TRBD1 agrees at 11 bases. CDR1 and CDR2 (germline): SGHRS, YFSETQ. The J segment lost 8 bases and the V segment lost 3 bases, leaving 12 bases of the junction unmatched. The CDR3 contains 16 residues. CDR3 coding DNA: TGCGCCAGCAGCTCAGGACAGGGGGCGAGTTTCACAGAAGCTTTCTTT. Translating it yields CASSSGQGASFTEAFF.

The chain couples TRBV5-6 to TRBJ2-3; D call uncertain. There are 12 residues in the CDR3. V was shortened by 0 bases and J by 5 bases, with 4 bases between the two germline ends. The V gene's germline CDR1 is SGHDT and CDR2 YYEEEE. The CDR3 bases are TGTGCCAGCAGCTTGGCGGTAGATACGCAGTATTTT. Translation: CASSLAVDTQYF.